Listed here are 2 T cell receptor beta chains from one sample, sequenced in a study of CD8+ T cells in alopecia areata. Sequencing relied on a cDNA template that was reverse transcribed from extracted RNA. The table came from immunoSEQ multiplex PCR; TCRdb's copy has only in-frame clones and leaves some out. The sample includes 200,000 to 250,000 clones, 57% seen only once; the top ten take under 0.5%. Sample: CD4+ T cells sorted from blood, taken at week 0. The source of these receptors is a human donor with alopecia areata.

The V and J genes are TRBV2 and TRBJ1-1; D might be TRBD1 (6 bases). The CDR3 is 15 residues long. V was pared by 8 bases and J by 2 bases, with 18 bases between. The germline V gene encodes CDR1 SNHLY and CDR2 FYNNEI. CDR3 nucleotides: TGTGCCAGCCTTCTAGAGGACAGCGCTAACACTGAAGCTTTCTTT. Protein: CASLLEDSANTEAFF.

This chain uses TRBV4-2 with TRBJ2-7; D may be TRBD2 (5 bases). Germline lookup yields CDR1 LGHNA and CDR2 YNFKEQ. V was cut by 0 bases and J by 7 bases, with 16 bases left in between. The CDR3 sequence is 15 residues long. The CDR3 is CASSQDQAGGLEQYF. CDR3 nucleotides: TGTGCCAGCAGCCAAGACCAGGCGGGCGGGCTGGAGCAGTACTTC.